This T cell receptor beta chain originates from a study of T cells in Graves' hyperthyroidism and ophthalmopathy. The CDR3 loop spans 13 amino acids. The germline gives CDR1 KGHDR, CDR2 SFDVKD. Between the trimmed V and J ends, which lost 5 bases and 6 bases, there was a span of 12 bases. Amplified TCR beta CDR3 regions came from RNA transcripts. HTBI primers were the set used in a first-round RT-PCR of the TCR CDR3. From the multiplex PCR reads, TCRdb called clonotypes with MiXCR, one entry per CDR3 protein. The table lists a few hundred thousand distinct CDR3 sequences, around 45% of them singletons. An absence of ophthalmopathy progression within 18 months meant stable Graves' hyperthyroidism. Newly diagnosed patients aged 18 to 65 had hyperthyroidism of under 2 months' duration. Pregnant or lactating patients were excluded, as were those with uncontrolled infection or other autoimmune disease.

V gene TRBV24-1 combines with J gene TRBJ1-2; D is unresolved. The sample comprised peripheral blood or thyroid tissue (not recorded which). The sequence was collected from a woman between 18 and 29 years old with Graves' hyperthyroidism. The CDR3 DNA reads TGTGCCACCAGTGGTGTGGGAAACAATGGCTACACCTTC. It encodes CATSGVGNNGYTF.